These T cell receptor beta chains were read from a single sample in a study of T cell changes during pregnancy in multiple sclerosis. Produced via immunoSEQ multiplex PCR; TCRdb's table is partial and in-frame only. The profile shows tens of thousands of clones, around 90% of them singletons. Material: CD4+ T cells from peripheral blood mononuclear cells, obtained after pregnancy. The receptors derive from a female donor in good health, enrolled as a control in a pregnancy study. Both conserved end residues are part of each CDR3. Each record gives: CDR3 DNA, CDR3 protein, clone size, V gene, D gene, J gene. D genes are given only for firm matches. The size field is filled for only some rows; it gives once, few, many or a size class.

CDR3nt: TGTGCCAGCAGGTCCGGGACAGGGCTGGACGAGCAGTACTTC
CDR3aa: CASRSGTGLDEQYF
abundance: NA
v_gene: TRBV7-2
d_gene: TRBD1
j_gene: TRBJ2-7

CDR3nt: TGTGCCAGCAGCCCGTACGGGGGGCCTAATGAAAAACTGTTTTTT
CDR3aa: CASSPYGGPNEKLFF
abundance: NA
v_gene: TRBV11-3
d_gene: NA
j_gene: TRBJ1-4

CDR3nt: TGTGCCAGCAGCTTATGGCAGGGGGCAAGTGGAAACACCATATATTTT
CDR3aa: CASSLWQGASGNTIYF
abundance: NA
v_gene: TRBV7-6
d_gene: TRBD1
j_gene: TRBJ1-3

CDR3nt: TGTGCCAGCAGCCTTCGACAGGGGTCCTGGTCCGGTCATGAAAAACTGTTTTTT
CDR3aa: CASSLRQGSWSGHEKLFF
abundance: NA
v_gene: TRBV14
d_gene: TRBD1
j_gene: TRBJ1-4

CDR3nt: TGCGCCAGCAGCCAAGCTCCGACAGCACTCTATGGCTACACCTTC
CDR3aa: CASSQAPTALYGYTF
abundance: once
v_gene: TRBV4-3
d_gene: NA
j_gene: TRBJ1-2

CDR3nt: TGTGCCTGGAGTGGCTGGGACAGGGGGTACGAGCAGTACTTC
CDR3aa: CAWSGWDRGYEQYF
abundance: NA
v_gene: TRBV30
d_gene: TRBD1
j_gene: TRBJ2-7

CDR3nt: TGTGCCAGCAGCTTATTCCTAGGAGTTTCCTACAATGAGCAGTTCTTC
CDR3aa: CASSLFLGVSYNEQFF
abundance: NA
v_gene: TRBV5-6
d_gene: NA
j_gene: TRBJ2-1

CDR3nt: TGTGCCAGCAGCTTAGGGAGCTCCTATAATTCACCCCTCCACTTT
CDR3aa: CASSLGSSYNSPLHF
abundance: NA
v_gene: TRBV7-9
d_gene: NA
j_gene: TRBJ1-6

CDR3nt: TGTGCCAGCAGTAAAGGGACAGGCTGGGCGAATGAGCAGTTCTTC
CDR3aa: CASSKGTGWANEQFF
abundance: once
v_gene: TRBV6-5
d_gene: TRBD1
j_gene: TRBJ2-1

CDR3nt: TGTGCCAGCAGCCGGGAAATATTAGATACGCAGTATTTT
CDR3aa: CASSREILDTQYF
abundance: NA
v_gene: TRBV11-3
d_gene: NA
j_gene: TRBJ2-3